A single sample gave rise to the 15 T cell receptor beta chains below, sequenced in a study of cytomegalovirus exposure and HLA in healthy donors. The study ran its PCR with 60 Vbeta and 13 Jbeta primers. Clones were read by immunoSEQ multiplex PCR, and TCRdb kept only the in-frame ones, dropping some. The sample has about 200,000 clones, around four fifths seen once; the top ten hold 0.71%. Sample: PBMCs. These receptors all stem from a boy aged 2 to 9 in good health and CMV-seronegative.

The rearrangement uses TRBV6-5 and TRBJ2-7, with 8 positions matching TRBD1. CDR1 is MNHEY and CDR2 is SVGAGI in the germline V gene. The CDR3 extends over 15 amino acids. V gave up 0 bases and J gave up 4 bases; unmatched junction bases: 5. CDR3 DNA sequence: TGTGCCAGCAGTTACTCCGCCAGGGGGCCTTACGAGCAGTACTTC. Amino acid sequence: CASSYSARGPYEQYF.

This clone showed up just once. This chain joins TRBV19 and TRBJ2-5; possible D gene TRBD2, 5 bases. The CDR3 is made up of 13 amino acids. The germline CDR1 and CDR2 sequences are LNHDA and SQIVND (reference sequence). V was shortened by 3 bases and J by 7 bases, with 12 bases between the two germline ends. DNA of the CDR3: TGTGCCAGTAGTATTAGGCTTGAGGGGACCCAGTACTTC. It yields the protein CASSIRLEGTQYF.

CDR3 DNA: TGTGCCTGGAGTGTAATGGCCGGTGGGCACTTAGCTTTCTTT. The encoded protein is CAWSVMAGGHLAFF. The genes are TRBV30 and TRBJ1-1; D is undetermined. Germline CDR1 is GTSNPN and CDR2 is SVGIG (reference sequence). The germline V and J ends were trimmed by 0 bases and 10 bases, with 18 bases remaining between them. The CDR3 spans 14 residues.

This chain links TRBV5-1 with TRBJ2-1; 9 bases map to TRBD1. The junction had 5 bases not matched to a gene; V was cut back by 0 bases and J by 4 bases. This CDR3 contains 16 residues. Germline V gene data show CDR1 as SGHRS and CDR2 as YFSETQ. As DNA, the CDR3 is TGCGCCAGCAGCTTGGACGGACAGGGGTTTTACAATGAGCAGTTCTTC. It encodes CASSLDGQGFYNEQFF.

This rearrangement joins TRBV6-4 to TRBJ2-2, with a weak D call TRBD1 (6 bases). Trimming left V 0 bases short and J 1 base short, with 9 bases between. Per the germline V gene, CDR1 is MRHNA and CDR2 is SNTAGT. The CDR3 is 16 residues long. The CDR3 is CASSDSIQGNTGELFF. Written as DNA, the CDR3 is TGTGCCAGCAGTGACTCAATACAGGGGAACACCGGGGAGCTGTTTTTT.

The chain employs TRBV29-1 and TRBJ1-1; D gene uncertain. V was cut by 1 base and J by 12 bases, with 21 bases left in between. This CDR3 spans 14 amino acids. Looked up from germline, CDR1 is SQVTM and CDR2 is ANQGSEA. DNA of the CDR3: TGCAGCGTTGAAGGCGCCCTGAGCCGATCTGAGACTTTCTTT. Amino acid sequence: CSVEGALSRSETFF. The full variable domain, rest sourced from reference TRBV29-1 and TRBJ1-1, is SAVISQKPSRDICQRGTSLTIQCQVDSQVTMMFWYRQQPGQSLTLIATANQGSEATYESGFVIDKFPISRPNLTFSTLTVSNMSPEDSSIYLCSVEGALSRSETFFGQGTRLTVV.

V usage is TRBV5-1 and J usage is TRBJ1-3, with no clear D. The CDR3 extends over 13 amino acids. Germline CDR1 reads SGHRS; CDR2 reads YFSETQ. Deletions cut 7 bases from V and 6 bases from J, with 14 bases between. The CDR3 coding sequence is TGCGCCAGCGCTGAGGAGGCGGCAAACACCATATATTTT. It encodes CASAEEAANTIYF.

The chain recombines TRBV6-4 with TRBJ2-2; perhaps TRBD2 as D (7 bases). Germline CDR1 MRHNA, CDR2 SNTAGT. The CDR3 has 14 amino acids. V gave up 10 bases and J gave up 5 bases, with 17 bases separating them. CDR3 amino acids: CANLEGRGTGELFF. The CDR3 nucleotides are TGTGCCAACCTAGAGGGGAGGGGGACCGGGGAGCTGTTTTTT.

CDR3 sequence: CASSLGGGLANEQFF. The CDR3 coding sequence is TGTGCCAGCAGCTTAGGGGGGGGACTAGCGAATGAGCAGTTCTTC. The chain is built from TRBV7-9 and TRBJ2-1; TRBD2 matches at 10 bases. Germline V CDR1 and CDR2: SEHNR, FQNEAQ (reference sequence). The CDR3 sequence is 15 residues long. Trimming at V came to 1 base and at J to 7 bases, leaving 4 bases not matched to a gene.

This sequence joins TRBV5-1 and TRBJ2-7, with TRBD1 identical over 9 bases. From germline, CDR1 is SGHRS and CDR2 YFSETQ. The CDR3 is 13 amino acids. V lost 4 bases and J lost 5; bases outside the gene matches: 4. Here the CDR3 reads CASSPGTGNEQYF. In DNA, the CDR3 is TGCGCCAGCAGCCCCGGGACAGGGAACGAGCAGTACTTC.

J is TRBJ2-2 and V is TRBV7-8, with 8 bases matching TRBD2. V shed 4 bases, J shed 1 base, and the junction held 5 bases outside the gene matches. The CDR3 is made up of 16 amino acids. CDR1 is SGHVS and CDR2 is FQNEAQ in the germline V gene. In DNA, the CDR3 is TGTGCCAGCAGCTCGTGGACTAGCAGGAACACCGGGGAGCTGTTTTTT. Translated, it gives CASSSWTSRNTGELFF.

The chain combines TRBV27 with TRBJ1-5, with 8 bases that match TRBD1. The germline CDR1 and CDR2 sequences are MNHEY and SMNVEV (reference sequence). CDR3 size: 18 residues. V shed 5 bases and J 0 bases; nucleotides not matched to a gene: 12. The CDR3 sequence: CASSPGGPYFYSNQPQHF. DNA for the CDR3: TGTGCCAGCAGTCCAGGGGGCCCGTACTTTTATAGCAATCAGCCCCAGCATTTT.

The rearrangement links TRBV30 to TRBJ1-1; D remains unclear. Germline V gene lookup returns CDR1 GTSNPN and CDR2 SVGIG (reference sequence). The CDR3 runs 13 residues. Deletions cut 0 bases from V and 3 bases from J, with 8 bases between. This chain's CDR3 is CAWSVAEDTEAFF. As DNA, the CDR3 is TGTGCCTGGAGTGTCGCCGAGGACACTGAAGCTTTCTTT.

The chain joins TRBV13 to TRBJ2-1; perhaps TRBD1 as D (6 bases). Germline V gene data show CDR1 as PRHDT and CDR2 as FYEKMQ (reference sequence). This CDR3 spans 14 amino acids. Trimming took 7 bases from V and 4 from J, leaving 14 bases between them. CDR3 region: CASNQGSGYNEQFF. The CDR3 region has the DNA TGTGCCAGCAACCAGGGGAGCGGATACAATGAGCAGTTCTTC.

This chain joins TRBV19 and TRBJ2-3, with D tentatively TRBD2 (5 bases). CDR3 length: 15 residues. Trimming took 5 bases from V and 1 from J, leaving 13 bases between them. Germline lookup yields CDR1 LNHDA and CDR2 SQIVND (reference sequence). In DNA form, the CDR3 reads TGTGCCAGTAGTTTTGGTTCGGAGGGCACAGATACGCAGTATTTT. This sequence encodes CASSFGSEGTDTQYF.